A selection of T cell receptor beta chains follows, all from one sample in a study of blood T cells in healthy people across ages. TCRdb reprocessed the 5' RACE reads with MiXCR, giving one entry per CDR3 protein. The table includes 600,000 or so distinct CDR3 sequences, about 30% detected once. The sample was blood. The origin of the receptors is a woman at least 80 years old in good health. Each CDR3 is given with its conserved first and last residue.

j_call	v_call	cdr3_aa
TRBJ2-1	TRBV3-1	CASSASHRDNEQFF
-	TRBV7-8	CASSLKGYLSYEQYF
-	TRBV4-3	CASSQEVGKGENNEQYF
TRBJ2-4	TRBV11-2	CASSGPTRAYKQYF
TRBJ1-2	TRBV7-3	CASSAVGGGAYGYTF
TRBJ1-4	TRBV10-3	CAISQGQEREKLFF
TRBJ2-1	TRBV20-1	CSARGQLRGEQFF
TRBJ2-3	TRBV24-1	CATSDPTSEALTDTQYF
TRBJ1-2	TRBV9	CASSVNRGYGYTF
TRBJ1-5	TRBV30	CAWSQGFGQPQHF
TRBJ1-2	TRBV7-2	CASSLGTEIGLRGYTF
TRBJ2-5	TRBV27	CASTPRAGMTYQETQYF
TRBJ1-4	TRBV14	CASSYRGRNEKLFF
TRBJ1-6	TRBV5-1	CASSDSSTSPLHF
TRBJ2-3	TRBV7-2	CASSSGVRGSTDTQYF
TRBJ1-2	TRBV9	CASSVVSGMGYTF
TRBJ2-1	TRBV5-1	CASSGQSSYNEQFF
TRBJ1-5	TRBV2	CASRAGTGGTGNQPQHF